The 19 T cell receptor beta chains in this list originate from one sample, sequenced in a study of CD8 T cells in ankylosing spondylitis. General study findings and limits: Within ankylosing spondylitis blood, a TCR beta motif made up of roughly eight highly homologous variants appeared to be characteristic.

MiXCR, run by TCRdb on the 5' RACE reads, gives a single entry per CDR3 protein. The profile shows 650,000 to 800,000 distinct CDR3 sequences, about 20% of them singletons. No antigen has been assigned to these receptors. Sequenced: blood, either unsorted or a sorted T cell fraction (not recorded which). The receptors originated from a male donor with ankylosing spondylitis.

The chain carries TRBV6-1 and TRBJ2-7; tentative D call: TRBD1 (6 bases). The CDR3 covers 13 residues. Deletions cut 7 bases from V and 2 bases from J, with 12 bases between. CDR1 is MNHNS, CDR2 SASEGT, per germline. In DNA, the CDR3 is TGTGCCAGCACCGCGACAGGAGCCTACGAGCAGTACTTC. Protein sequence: CASTATGAYEQYF.

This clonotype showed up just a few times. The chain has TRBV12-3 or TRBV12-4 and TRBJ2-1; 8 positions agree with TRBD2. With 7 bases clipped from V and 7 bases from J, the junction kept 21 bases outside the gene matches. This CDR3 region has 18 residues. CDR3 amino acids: CASTTSRSGIYILNEQFF. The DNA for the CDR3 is TGTGCCAGCACCACCTCCCGTAGCGGGATCTATATATTGAATGAGCAGTTCTTC.

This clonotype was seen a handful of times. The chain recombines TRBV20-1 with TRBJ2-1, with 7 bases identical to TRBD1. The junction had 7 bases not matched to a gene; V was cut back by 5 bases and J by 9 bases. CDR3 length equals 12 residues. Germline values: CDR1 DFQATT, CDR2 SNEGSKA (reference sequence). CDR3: CSALTGRSEQFF. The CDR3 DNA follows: TGCAGTGCTCTGACAGGGCGAAGTGAGCAGTTCTTC.

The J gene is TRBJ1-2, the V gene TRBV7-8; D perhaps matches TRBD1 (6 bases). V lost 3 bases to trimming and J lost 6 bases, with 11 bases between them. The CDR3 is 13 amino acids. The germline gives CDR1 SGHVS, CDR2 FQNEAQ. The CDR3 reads CASSFQSGDGYTF. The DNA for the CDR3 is TGTGCCAGCAGCTTTCAATCAGGGGATGGCTACACCTTC.

CDR3 region: CASSLVQGAQEQYF. CDR3 nucleotide sequence: TGTGCCAGCAGTCTCGTACAGGGGGCGCAGGAGCAGTACTTC. The chain links TRBV2 to TRBJ2-7; 9 positions agree with TRBD1. The ends lost 5 bases at V and 7 bases at J; junction bases unmatched: 9. CDR3 length equals 14 residues. The V gene's germline CDR1 is SNHLY and CDR2 FYNNEI.

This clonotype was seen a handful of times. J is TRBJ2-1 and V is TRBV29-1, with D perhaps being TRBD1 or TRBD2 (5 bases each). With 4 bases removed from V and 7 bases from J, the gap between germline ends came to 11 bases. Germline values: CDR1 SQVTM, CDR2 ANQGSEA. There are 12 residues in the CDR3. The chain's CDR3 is CSVVAQGNEQFF. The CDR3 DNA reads TGCAGCGTTGTAGCGCAGGGTAATGAGCAGTTCTTC.

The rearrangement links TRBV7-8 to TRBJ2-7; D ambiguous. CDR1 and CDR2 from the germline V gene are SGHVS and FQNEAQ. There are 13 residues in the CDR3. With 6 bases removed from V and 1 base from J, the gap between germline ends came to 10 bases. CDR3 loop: CASRPKLSYEQYF. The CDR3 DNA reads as TGTGCCAGCAGGCCCAAGTTATCCTACGAGCAGTACTTC.

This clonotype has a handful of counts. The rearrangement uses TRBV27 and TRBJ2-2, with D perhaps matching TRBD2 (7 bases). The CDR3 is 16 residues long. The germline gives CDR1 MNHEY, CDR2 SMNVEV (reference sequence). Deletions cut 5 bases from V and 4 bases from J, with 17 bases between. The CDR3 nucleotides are TGTGCCAGCAGTCAACAGGGCCTAGCGGTCACCGGGGAGCTGTTTTTT. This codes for CASSQQGLAVTGELFF.

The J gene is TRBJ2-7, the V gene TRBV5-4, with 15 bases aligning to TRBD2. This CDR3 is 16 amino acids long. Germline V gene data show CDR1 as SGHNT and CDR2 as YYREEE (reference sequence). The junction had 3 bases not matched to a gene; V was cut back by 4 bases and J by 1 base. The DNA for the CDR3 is TGTGCCAGCAGCGGGGGACTAGCGGGAGGTTCCTACGAGCAGTACTTC. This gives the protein CASSGGLAGGSYEQYF. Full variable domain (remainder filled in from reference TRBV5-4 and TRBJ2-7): ETGVTQSPTHLIKTRGQQVTLRCSSQSGHNTVSWYQQALGQGPQFIFQYYREEENGRGNFPPRFSGLQFPNYSSELNVNALELDDSALYLCASSGGLAGGSYEQYFGPGTRLTVT.

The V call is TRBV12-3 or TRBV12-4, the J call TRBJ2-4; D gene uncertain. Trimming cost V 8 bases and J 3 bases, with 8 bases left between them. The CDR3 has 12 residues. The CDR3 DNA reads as TGTGCCAGCTTGACGGACAAAAACATTCAGTACTTC. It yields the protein CASLTDKNIQYF.

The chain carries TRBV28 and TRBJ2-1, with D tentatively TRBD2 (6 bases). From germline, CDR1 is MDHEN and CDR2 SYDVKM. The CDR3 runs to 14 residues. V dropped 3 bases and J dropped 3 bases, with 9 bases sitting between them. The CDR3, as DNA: TGTGCCAGCAGTTTTGTAGCGGACTACAATGAGCAGTTCTTC. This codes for CASSFVADYNEQFF.

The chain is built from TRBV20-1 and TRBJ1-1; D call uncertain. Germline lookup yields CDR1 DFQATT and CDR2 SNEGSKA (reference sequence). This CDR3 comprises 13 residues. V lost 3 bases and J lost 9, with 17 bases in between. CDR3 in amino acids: CSASIPAAGKAFF. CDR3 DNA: TGCAGTGCTAGCATCCCGGCCGCAGGCAAAGCTTTCTTT.

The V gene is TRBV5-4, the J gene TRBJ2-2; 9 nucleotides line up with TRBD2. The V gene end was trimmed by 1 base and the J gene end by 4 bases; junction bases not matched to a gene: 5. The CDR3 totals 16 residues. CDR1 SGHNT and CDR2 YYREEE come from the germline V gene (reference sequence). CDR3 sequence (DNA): TGTGCCAGCAGCTTGAAGCTAGCGGGGACCACCGGGGAGCTGTTTTTT. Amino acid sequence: CASSLKLAGTTGELFF.

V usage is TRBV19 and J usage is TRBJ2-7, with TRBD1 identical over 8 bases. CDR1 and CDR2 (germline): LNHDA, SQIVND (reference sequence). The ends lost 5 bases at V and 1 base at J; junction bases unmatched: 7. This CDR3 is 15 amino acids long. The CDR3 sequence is CASSHTGTGSYEQYF. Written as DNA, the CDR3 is TGTGCCAGTAGTCACACCGGGACAGGATCCTACGAGCAGTACTTC.

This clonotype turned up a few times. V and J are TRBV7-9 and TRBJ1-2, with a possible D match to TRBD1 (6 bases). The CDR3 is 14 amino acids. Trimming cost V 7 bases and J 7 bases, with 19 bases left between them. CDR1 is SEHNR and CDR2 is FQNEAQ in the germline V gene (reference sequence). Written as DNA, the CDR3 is TGTGCCAGCACCCAACTGAGCCAGGGGACTGGCTACACCTTC. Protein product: CASTQLSQGTGYTF.

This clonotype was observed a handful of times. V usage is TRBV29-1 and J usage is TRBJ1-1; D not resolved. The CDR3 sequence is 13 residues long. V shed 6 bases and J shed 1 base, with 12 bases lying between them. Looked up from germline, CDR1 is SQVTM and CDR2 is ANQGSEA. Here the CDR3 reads CSVHPWGNTEAFF. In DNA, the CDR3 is TGCAGCGTCCACCCTTGGGGGAACACTGAAGCTTTCTTT.

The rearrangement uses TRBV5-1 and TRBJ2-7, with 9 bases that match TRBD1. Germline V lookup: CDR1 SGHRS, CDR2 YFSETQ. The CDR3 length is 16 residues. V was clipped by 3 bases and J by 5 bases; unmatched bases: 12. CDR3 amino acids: CASSSTGTGTSNEQYF. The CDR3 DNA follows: TGCGCCAGCAGCTCCACCGGGACAGGGACCAGCAACGAGCAGTACTTC.

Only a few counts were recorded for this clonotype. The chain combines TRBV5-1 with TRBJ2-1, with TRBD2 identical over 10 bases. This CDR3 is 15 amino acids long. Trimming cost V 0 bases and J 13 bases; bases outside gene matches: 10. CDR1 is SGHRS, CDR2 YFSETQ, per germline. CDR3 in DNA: TGCGCCAGCAGCTTGGTTAGCGGGGGGCCTGTTCCCCAGTTCTTC. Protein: CASSLVSGGPVPQFF.

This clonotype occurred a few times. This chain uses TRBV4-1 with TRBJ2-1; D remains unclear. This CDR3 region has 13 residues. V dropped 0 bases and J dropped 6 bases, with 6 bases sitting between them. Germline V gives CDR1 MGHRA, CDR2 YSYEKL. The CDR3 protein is CASSQDWANEQFF. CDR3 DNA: TGCGCCAGCAGCCAAGATTGGGCCAATGAGCAGTTCTTC.